A single sample gave rise to the 2 T cell receptor beta chains below, sequenced in a study of blood T cells in healthy people across ages. Using a J-beta primer mix together with a sample-barcoded 5' primer, a second PCR was run for roughly 6 to 12 cycles. TCRdb re-called the 5' RACE reads through MiXCR, storing one row per CDR3 protein. The sample contains around 800,000 distinct CDR3 sequences, 44% of which appear only once. Sequencing used blood. All receptors come from a man in his 60s in good health.

CDR3 nucleotides: TGCAGTGCTCCACGTGGGGGCACTGAAGCTTTCTTT. Amino acids: CSAPRGGTEAFF. The chain links TRBV20-1 to TRBJ1-1; possible D gene TRBD1, 5 bases. The germline V gene has CDR1 DFQATT and CDR2 SNEGSKA (reference sequence). Trimming removed 5 bases from V and 4 bases from J, with 11 bases in between. This CDR3 has 12 amino acids.

The chain has TRBV6-5 and TRBJ2-4; 10 bases align to TRBD1. The J call is in doubt because the DNA end fits TRBJ2-7 better. CDR3 length: 17 amino acids. CDR1 is MNHEY and CDR2 is SVGAGI in the germline V gene. The CDR3: CASSYRIHGTGAYEQYF. The CDR3 bases are TGTGCCAGCAGTTACCGGATCCACGGGACAGGGGCCTACGAGCAGTACTTC.